This TCR beta chain was retrieved from a study of cytomegalovirus exposure and HLA in healthy donors. Study observations and caveats: Evidence from a later analysis indicated that most CMV-associated TCR beta chains looked HLA-restricted.

Comment on this clone: Its antigen is unknown.

In the PCR, 60 Vbeta and 13 Jbeta primers were used. Here immunoSEQ multiplex PCR was the method, and the copy in TCRdb shows in-frame clones only, minus some. Seen here are 75,000 to 100,000 clones, 65% to 85% observed once, and the top ten hold about 4.8%. Source material: PBMCs. The receptor's source is a man aged 35-49 years in good health and CMV-seropositive.

The CDR3: CASSPPQGPHGYTF. CDR3 nucleotide sequence: TGCGCCAGCAGCCCCCCCCAGGGGCCCCATGGCTACACCTTC. The chain couples TRBV5-1 to TRBJ1-2; D is possibly TRBD1 (6 bases). The V end was cut by 4 bases, the J end by 6 bases, with 16 bases between. Germline CDR1 is SGHRS and CDR2 is YFSETQ. The CDR3 runs to 14 residues.